This T cell receptor beta chain stems from a study of read filtering for tumor transcriptome and immune sequencing. Study overall: Whole-transcriptome libraries were prepared after DNase treatment. Findings and caveats of the study: RNA-seq captured clonotypes less deeply and reliably than IR-seq.

CDR3 length equals 14 residues. In germline, CDR1 is SGHVS, CDR2 FQNEAQ. The germline V and J ends were trimmed by 0 bases and 4 bases, with 6 bases remaining between them. At the time of active disease, bone marrow was collected from every patient. This clonotype was picked up many times. The target antigen is unknown. Molecular barcoded adaptors covering alpha/delta and beta/gamma chains were used on roughly 400 ng RNA. One entry per CDR3 protein results from TCRdb running MiXCR on the reads. The sample lists about 61,000 distinct CDR3 sequences, about 21% seen once, with 11% to 15% in the top ten. This sequence originates from a donor at least 40 years old with multiple myeloma. V is TRBV7-8 and J is TRBJ2-2; no definite D call. Sequenced: a population of CD138-negative cells sorted from bone marrow. Here the CDR3 DNA reads TGTGCCAGCAGCTTAGCGCGTTCCACCGGGGAGCTGTTTTTT. As protein: CASSLARSTGELFF.